This T cell receptor (beta chain) emerged from a study of T cells in tumors after PD-1 blockade (dated by TCRdb to between 2018 and 2021). About the study as a whole: Prior checkpoint blockade, systemic immunosuppressant use, and recent radiotherapy or other anti-cancer therapy within 4 weeks were grounds for patient exclusion. Treatment consisted of either cemiplimab 350 mg every 2 weeks or pembrolizumab 200 mg every 3 weeks. While on anti-PD-1 treatment, some of the patients also continued taking daily vismodegib 150 mg. On average, peripheral blood samples had roughly 110,000 TCR templates (range roughly 22,000-290,000) and about 35,000 unique clonotypes. Paired single-cell RNA and TCR sequencing was performed on site-matched tumors from BCC or SCC patients before and after anti-PD-1 therapy. To compare clonotypes in blood versus tumor, bulk TCR sequencing was run on approximately 11 peripheral blood samples drawn from four to six patients. RECIST version 1.1 was the standard used to evaluate clinical response. The paper as a whole reports these results and caveats: Where the novel T cell clones came from was not identified, and possible sources could include lymphoid organs or rare unexpanded clones inside the tumor or in the tumor periphery. Roughly two fifths of tumor TCR clonotypes were detected in blood, and some novel exhausted tumor clones were observed in pre-treatment blood, which was taken as suggesting peripheral recruitment.

What this sample's time point label stands for: before anti-PD-1 therapy. Genomic DNA extracted from tumor biopsies or peripheral blood was used for bulk TCRbeta sequencing, with input ranging from about 616 ng to 6,500 ng. Histologically proven advanced or metastatic basal or squamous cell carcinoma was present in all patients, all of whom were poor candidates for surgical resection. Of the roughly 12 patients in the basal cell carcinoma cohort, roughly eight underwent bulk tumor TCR sequencing. The immunoSEQ platform was used for deep TCRbeta sequencing. Processing in the source paper ran as follows. Only productive rearrangements were exported from the immunoSEQ Analyzer for downstream analysis. T cell phenotypes were assigned to bulk TCRbeta clonotypes by matching the clonotypes to single-cell RNA+TCR-seq clones that had the same TCRbeta sequence. Clone enrichment in tumor was calculated as tumor frequency divided by PBMC frequency from bulk TCR sequencing. GLIPH was used to group TCRs into specificity groups, clusters of distinct TCRs likely recognizing common antigens via shared CDR3 motifs. TCRdb re-hosts the immuneACCESS table, in-frame sequences only. Its copies lack some clones; in the studies checked, an unresolved V gene accounts for under half of them, and the cause for the rest is not known. V and J calls and clone size are as listed in that table; D and trimming were resolved from the DNA. The sample data list fewer than 50,000 clones, and roughly 80% of these were observed just once. The top ten constitute just over 4% of the sample.

Taken from cysteine to phenylalanine, the CDR3 has 12 residues. Of the read, only the CDR3 DNA is kept; its 36 bases are in frame from base 1. From the germline V gene, CDR1 is SGHRS and CDR2 is YFSETQ. The V end loses 1 base and the J end loses 8 bases, and a stretch of 6 bases separates them. Concerning this clone itself: No cognate antigen has been identified for it. Per-base qualities were not stored, and no clone one base away is much larger.

Sequencing was performed on PBMCs, taken before anti-PD-1 treatment. Recombination connected TRBV5-1 to TRBJ1-4, with the D gene call left open. The clonotype was recovered from a human donor with basal cell carcinoma. The CDR3 is CASSLLDEKLFF. The bases read TGCGCCAGCAGCTTGCTGGACGAAAAACTGTTTTTT.